The 8 T cell receptor beta chains in this list originate from one sample, sequenced in a study of CD4 T cells in relation to SARS-CoV-2 and coronaviruses. The data were produced by immunoSEQ multiplex PCR, yet TCRdb's version contains in-frame clones alone and is incomplete. Of about 18,000 clones listed, 70% to 80% are singletons. These receptors' antigens are unknown. The unexposed donors gave CD4+ T cells in about 2010-2019, prior to COVID-19. The cells were cultured for about ten days before CD4+ T cells were isolated. What was sequenced was CD4+ T cells from PBMCs, cultured in vitro. All receptors derive from a human donor in good health.

The J gene is TRBJ1-5, the V gene TRBV30; possible D gene TRBD1, 5 bases. V was clipped by 4 bases and J by 3 bases, with 10 bases between them. The germline V gene has CDR1 GTSNPN and CDR2 SVGIG (reference sequence). The CDR3 is 13 amino acids. The CDR3 here is CAWTRQYNQPQHF. CDR3 DNA: TGTGCCTGGACAAGACAGTACAATCAGCCCCAGCATTTT.

The genes are TRBV7-2 and TRBJ2-5; TRBD1 agrees at 9 bases. This CDR3 region has 15 residues. Germline V lookup: CDR1 SGHTA, CDR2 FQGNSA. With 5 bases clipped from V and 7 bases from J, the junction kept 11 bases outside the gene matches. CDR3 loop: CASSKGDRVLGTQYF. DNA of the CDR3: TGTGCCAGCAGCAAAGGGGACAGGGTGTTGGGGACCCAGTACTTC.

The genes are TRBV14 and TRBJ2-5; either TRBD1 or TRBD2 may fit D (5 bases each). Deletions cut 0 bases from V and 4 bases from J, with 18 bases between. CDR1 is SGHDN, CDR2 FVKESK, per germline. The CDR3 has 17 residues. The CDR3 DNA follows: TGTGCCAGCAGCCAAGATTTGGTAAGGGACCCCCCAGAGACCCAGTACTTC. Protein product: CASSQDLVRDPPETQYF.

Only a few counts were recorded for this clone. The CDR3 DNA reads as TGTGCCAGCTCACCCTATCGGACAGGGAACTCCTACGAGCAGTACTTC. Translated, it gives CASSPYRTGNSYEQYF. The genes are TRBV18 and TRBJ2-7; the match to TRBD1 covers 8 bases. The CDR3 sequence is 16 residues long. From germline, CDR1 is KGHSH and CDR2 LQKENI. The junction had 7 bases not matched to a gene; V was cut back by 3 bases and J by 0 bases. Supplemented by reference TRBV18 and TRBJ2-7, the full variable domain reads NAGVMQNPRHLVRRRGQEARLRCSPMKGHSHVYWYRQLPEEGLKFMVYLQKENIIDESGMPKERFSAEFPKEGPSILRIQQVVRGDSAAYFCASSPYRTGNSYEQYFGPGTRLTVT.

The chain has TRBV12-5 and TRBJ2-2, with D perhaps matching TRBD2 (6 bases). The CDR3 has 15 amino acids. CDR1 is LGHNT, CDR2 FRNRAP, per germline. V lost 3 bases, J lost 5 bases, and 13 bases lay in between. CDR3 sequence reads: CASGFADSGTGELFF. In DNA, the CDR3 is TGTGCTAGTGGTTTTGCCGACAGCGGGACCGGGGAGCTGTTTTTT.

The chain is built from TRBV4-1 and TRBJ1-2, with TRBD1 as a possible D gene (5 bases). Trimming removed 1 base at V and 4 bases at J, with 10 bases between. Germline V gene data show CDR1 as MGHRA and CDR2 as YSYEKL. The CDR3 spans 14 residues. CDR3 sequence (DNA): TGCGCCAGCAGCCAAGTCGGGGCAGCCTATGGCTACACCTTC. It encodes CASSQVGAAYGYTF.

This sequence joins TRBV7-2 and TRBJ2-1, with 7 bases matching TRBD2. The length of the CDR3 is 16 residues. J was trimmed by 1 base and V by 4 bases; bases with no gene match: 7. CDR1 and CDR2 (germline): SGHTA, FQGNSA. The DNA for the CDR3 is TGTGCCAGCAGCTCTGGCGGGGGACTTTCCTACAATGAGCAGTTCTTC. Translated: CASSSGGGLSYNEQFF.

The V gene is TRBV6-5, the J gene TRBJ1-5, with TRBD1 identical over 8 bases. This CDR3 is built from 14 residues. Germline V gene sequence: CDR1 MNHEY, CDR2 SVGAGI. The V gene end was trimmed by 7 bases and the J gene end by 4 bases; junction bases not matched to a gene: 6. Here the CDR3 reads CASNDRGPNQPQHF. As DNA, the CDR3 is TGTGCCAGCAACGACAGGGGCCCTAATCAGCCCCAGCATTTT.